A selection of T cell receptor beta chains follows, all from one sample in a study of T cells after posttransplantation cyclophosphamide. Sequenced by immunoSEQ multiplex PCR; TCRdb stores in-frame clones only, minus some. This sample comprises about 36,000 clones, none seen once only. Input material: PBMCs. These receptors all come from a girl aged 5 to 17 in good health, CMV-negative, and a related stem cell transplant donor. Each CDR3 is given without its conserved first and last residue. Each record gives: V gene, D gene, J gene, CDR3 protein. A D gene is named only where the DNA matches it firmly.

v_call: TRBV13
d_call: TRBD2
j_call: TRBJ2-7
cdr3_aa: ASSVRLAVKGYEQY

v_call: TRBV6-4
d_call: .
j_call: TRBJ2-7
cdr3_aa: ASSEGDTYEQY

v_call: TRBV9
d_call: TRBD2
j_call: TRBJ2-5
cdr3_aa: ASSVTNGRAGETQY

v_call: TRBV7-6
d_call: .
j_call: TRBJ2-7
cdr3_aa: ASSLAGPGHRGYEQY

v_call: TRBV28
d_call: TRBD1
j_call: TRBJ1-5
cdr3_aa: ASTPWDRFQPQH

v_call: TRBV28
d_call: .
j_call: TRBJ2-3
cdr3_aa: ASSSTGIHPDTQY

v_call: TRBV27
d_call: .
j_call: TRBJ2-1
cdr3_aa: ASSLQGYNEQF

v_call: TRBV27
d_call: TRBD2
j_call: TRBJ2-7
cdr3_aa: ASRSTPSGGYYEQY

v_call: TRBV28
d_call: .
j_call: TRBJ2-7
cdr3_aa: ASSNPAGPRDEQY

v_call: TRBV30
d_call: .
j_call: TRBJ2-1
cdr3_aa: AGTREEAYNEQF

v_call: TRBV11-1
d_call: TRBD1
j_call: TRBJ2-2
cdr3_aa: ASSDLQGAGELF

v_call: TRBV27
d_call: .
j_call: TRBJ2-7
cdr3_aa: ASSLLRGGDFYEQY

v_call: TRBV5-1
d_call: .
j_call: TRBJ2-2
cdr3_aa: ASSFTAGELF

v_call: TRBV6-6
d_call: .
j_call: TRBJ1-2
cdr3_aa: ASRPGQFYGYT

v_call: TRBV11-2
d_call: .
j_call: TRBJ2-1
cdr3_aa: ASSLDTGVPYNEQF

v_call: TRBV7-2
d_call: TRBD1
j_call: TRBJ1-2
cdr3_aa: ASAGTGSIHGYT

v_call: TRBV7-2
d_call: TRBD2
j_call: TRBJ2-3
cdr3_aa: ASSLGGRSDTQY

v_call: TRBV7-3
d_call: TRBD2
j_call: TRBJ2-3
cdr3_aa: ASSLFPLAGTDTQY

v_call: TRBV9
d_call: .
j_call: TRBJ1-2
cdr3_aa: ASTHSTDNYGYT

v_call: TRBV4-1
d_call: .
j_call: TRBJ2-3
cdr3_aa: ASRERRDSYTQY

v_call: TRBV7-6
d_call: TRBD1
j_call: TRBJ2-7
cdr3_aa: ASSLGWTGNYEQY

v_call: TRBV19
d_call: .
j_call: TRBJ2-1
cdr3_aa: ASSTYDSAQF

v_call: TRBV28
d_call: TRBD2
j_call: TRBJ2-3
cdr3_aa: ASSIIAGALTSTDTQY

v_call: TRBV6-5
d_call: .
j_call: TRBJ2-3
cdr3_aa: ASSGEDADTQY

v_call: TRBV18
d_call: .
j_call: TRBJ1-5
cdr3_aa: ASSSGLGNQPQH

v_call: TRBV5-4
d_call: .
j_call: TRBJ2-7
cdr3_aa: ASSTPGSYEQY

v_call: TRBV7-3
d_call: .
j_call: TRBJ1-1
cdr3_aa: ASSPGQNTEAF

v_call: TRBV4-3
d_call: TRBD1
j_call: TRBJ2-4
cdr3_aa: ASSQHKRTGIAKNIQY

v_call: TRBV9
d_call: .
j_call: TRBJ2-1
cdr3_aa: ASSVASSSYNEQF

v_call: TRBV28
d_call: .
j_call: TRBJ2-1
cdr3_aa: ASFNFPSEQF

v_call: TRBV19
d_call: .
j_call: TRBJ2-6
cdr3_aa: ASSNTGSSGANVLT

v_call: TRBV5-1
d_call: .
j_call: TRBJ2-7
cdr3_aa: ASSPRGHGPGGGYEQY

v_call: TRBV29-1
d_call: TRBD1
j_call: TRBJ1-2
cdr3_aa: SVRQGYGYT

v_call: TRBV5-6
d_call: .
j_call: TRBJ2-5
cdr3_aa: ASSFGDQETQY

v_call: TRBV2
d_call: .
j_call: TRBJ2-5
cdr3_aa: ASSGGRQETQY

v_call: TRBV15
d_call: TRBD2
j_call: TRBJ2-3
cdr3_aa: ATSRGGGAPDTQY

v_call: TRBV9
d_call: .
j_call: TRBJ2-3
cdr3_aa: ASSEGDVRDTQY

v_call: TRBV7-3
d_call: TRBD2
j_call: TRBJ2-4
cdr3_aa: ASSPWGLAGVGNIQY

v_call: TRBV29-1
d_call: .
j_call: TRBJ2-7
cdr3_aa: SVELREPYEQY

v_call: TRBV14
d_call: .
j_call: TRBJ2-6
cdr3_aa: ASSQPRRGFSGANVLT

v_call: TRBV13
d_call: TRBD2
j_call: TRBJ2-7
cdr3_aa: ASSLGGLAGFSSYEQY

v_call: TRBV4-3
d_call: TRBD1
j_call: TRBJ1-4
cdr3_aa: ASSQDPGTGSATNEKLF

v_call: TRBV28
d_call: .
j_call: TRBJ1-1
cdr3_aa: ASSLLQVNTEAF

v_call: TRBV5-1
d_call: TRBD1
j_call: TRBJ2-5
cdr3_aa: ASSLSAGTVPQY

v_call: TRBV4-3
d_call: TRBD2
j_call: TRBJ2-3
cdr3_aa: ASSEASGRLPGTQY

v_call: TRBV5-6
d_call: .
j_call: TRBJ1-1
cdr3_aa: ASSLVPGPSTEAF

v_call: TRBV4-1
d_call: .
j_call: TRBJ2-7
cdr3_aa: ASSQEGGEQY

v_call: TRBV6-6
d_call: TRBD1
j_call: TRBJ1-1
cdr3_aa: ASSSWTGAIEAF

v_call: TRBV5-1
d_call: TRBD2
j_call: TRBJ2-1
cdr3_aa: ASRMSGAYNEQF